Listed below are T cell receptor beta chains from one sample, sequenced in a study of shared clonotypes between healthy human individuals. The method was immunoSEQ multiplex PCR; TCRdb's version includes in-frame clones alone and lacks a portion of them. Among 1.6 million or so clones listed, 97% to 99% were seen once. Sequenced material: naive CD4+ T cells sorted from blood. The receptors were gathered from a man aged 25-45 years in good health. Both conserved end residues are part of each CDR3. D genes are given only for firm matches. Size is stated for part of the rows, as once, few or many counts, or as a class when the clone is expanded.

TRBD1	NA	TRBJ2-7	TRBV7-9	TGTGCCAGCAGCTCCGGACAGGTCTCTAGCGAGCAGTACTTC	CASSSGQVSSEQYF
TRBD1	NA	TRBJ1-1	TRBV10-2	TGCGCCAGCAAGTACTCGACAGGGGGTTTCGGTTTCGACACTGAAGCTTTCTTT	CASKYSTGGFGFDTEAFF
NA	NA	TRBJ2-3	TRBV2	TGTGCCAGCGAAAAACTGGGACCCAGCACAGATACGCAGTATTTT	CASEKLGPSTDTQYF
NA	NA	TRBJ2-3	TRBV27	TGTGCCAGCAGTTTATACGCAGGGGGGGATACGCAGTATTTT	CASSLYAGGDTQYF
TRBD2	NA	TRBJ2-7	TRBV9	TGTGCCAGCAGCGCCCGAGCTAGCGGAATCTCCTACGAGCAGTACTTC	CASSARASGISYEQYF
NA	NA	TRBJ1-5	TRBV5-1	TGCGCCAGCAGTATGGACGGTTATAGCAATCAGCCCCAGCATTTT	CASSMDGYSNQPQHF
TRBD2	NA	TRBJ2-7	TRBV28	TGTGCCAGCAGTTTGGGCACTAGGCGGGAGCTCCACGAGCAGTACTTC	CASSLGTRRELHEQYF
NA	NA	TRBJ2-2	TRBV27	TGTGCCAGCAGTTTAAGGGGGACGAACACCGGGGAGCTGTTTTTT	CASSLRGTNTGELFF
TRBD1	NA	TRBJ2-5	TRBV7-8	TGTGCCAGCAGCTTAGTATGGACAGGGGGCGAAGAGACCCAGTACTTC	CASSLVWTGGEETQYF
NA	NA	TRBJ1-2	TRBV6-5	TGTGCCAGCAGTCAACCAGGGAATGGCTACACCTTC	CASSQPGNGYTF
TRBD2	NA	TRBJ2-7	TRBV7-2	TGTGCCAGCAGTCGAACACAACTAGCGGGAGGAAGAGGCGAGCAGTACTTC	CASSRTQLAGGRGEQYF
NA	once	TRBJ1-4	TRBV4-1	TGCGCCAGCAGCCAAAAGGATAAGGGCGCTTCTAATGAAAAACTGTTTTTT	CASSQKDKGASNEKLFF
NA	NA	TRBJ2-3	TRBV9	TGTGCCAGCAGCGTAGTTACGGGAGTAAGCACAGATACGCAGTATTTT	CASSVVTGVSTDTQYF